The 8 T cell receptor beta chains listed next were all sequenced from one sample in a study of regulatory T cells in long-lasting Graves disease. Noted time point: persistent/refractory GD, antithyroid drugs over 5 years with positive TRAb. Extracted PBMC RNA gave rise to the TCR library. Investigators prepared the TCR beta libraries by applying iRepertoire HTBI primers and Arm-PCR of CDR3 regions. TCRdb independently ran MiXCR on the multiplex PCR reads; one entry per CDR3 protein. The table has approximately 290,000 distinct CDR3 sequences, 20% to 25% seen once. The source material was peripheral blood mononuclear cells (PBMCs), sampled when the disease was refractory, from a patient treated with antithyroid drugs. The receptors shown here come from a female donor with Graves disease.

This clonotype was found a few times. The J gene is TRBJ2-4, the V gene TRBV7-9; 9 positions agree with TRBD1. The CDR3 runs 18 residues. V trimming: 4 bases; J trimming: 5 bases; junction bases outside the gene matches: 15. Germline V gene lookup returns CDR1 SEHNR and CDR2 FQNEAQ (reference sequence). The CDR3 loop is CASSWGTLQGAFENIQYF. The CDR3, as DNA: TGTGCCAGCAGCTGGGGTACCTTACAGGGGGCGTTTGAAAACATTCAGTACTTC.

This clonotype came up many times. V is TRBV11-2 and J is TRBJ1-1; TRBD1 might be the D (5 bases). The V end was cut by 3 bases, the J end by 6 bases, with 14 bases between. Germline CDR1 is SGHAT and CDR2 is FQNNGV. The length of the CDR3 is 14 residues. The CDR3 DNA reads TGTGCCAGCAGCTTCGGTACTGCGACAGCTGAAGCTTTCTTT. Translation gives CASSFGTATAEAFF. The variable domain in full, completed from reference TRBV11-2 and TRBJ1-1, reads EAGVAQSPRYKIIEKRQSVAFWCNPISGHATLYWYQQILGQGPKLLIQFQNNGVVDDSQLPKDRFSAERLKGVDSTLKIQPAKLEDSAVYLCASSFGTATAEAFFGQGTRLTVV.

This clonotype was counted between two and nine times. J is TRBJ2-7 and V is TRBV20-1, with a tentative D call TRBD1 (6 bases). Trimming took off 2 bases at V and 6 bases at J, with 14 bases between the two ends. Germline V gives CDR1 DFQATT, CDR2 SNEGSKA (reference sequence). This CDR3 region has 13 residues. The CDR3 bases are TGCAGTGCTAGACTACAGGGCTGGGGCGAGCAGTACTTC. This sequence encodes CSARLQGWGEQYF.

The count of this clonotype is one. The rearrangement links TRBV6-9 to TRBJ2-7; the D gene is possibly TRBD1 (6 bases). The CDR3 extends over 16 amino acids. Looked up from germline, CDR1 is MNHGY and CDR2 is SVAAGI. V was cut by 3 bases and J by 6 bases, with 21 bases left in between. The DNA of the CDR3 is TGTGCCAGCAGTTACTCCGGGACATCGGCGGCCCCCGAGCAGTACTTC. This translates into CASSYSGTSAAPEQYF.

This clonotype was picked up many times. The CDR3 nucleotides are TGTGCCAGCAGTTGGGGACTAGCGGATGCGGGCACAGATACGCAGTATTTT. Amino acid sequence: CASSWGLADAGTDTQYF. This chain connects TRBV28 to TRBJ2-3; 11 bases are shared with TRBD2. Trimming removed 4 bases from V and 1 base from J; junction bases left unmatched: 7. Germline CDR1 is MDHEN and CDR2 is SYDVKM. CDR3 size: 17 residues. The entire variable domain, with the rest obtained from reference TRBV28 and TRBJ2-3, is as follows: DVKVTQSSRYLVKRTGEKVFLECVQDMDHENMFWYRQDPGLGLRLIYFSYDVKMKEKGDIPEGYSVSREKKERFSLILESASTNQTSMYLCASSWGLADAGTDTQYFGPGTRLTVL.

To note about this clonotype: This may stem from a read error, because a much larger clone lies one nucleotide away. The chain combines TRBV24-1 with TRBJ2-5; a possible D gene is TRBD2 (7 bases). The CDR3 length is 13 residues. CDR1 is KGHDR, CDR2 SFDVKD, per germline. V was trimmed by 6 bases and J by 7 bases, leaving 14 bases between them. CDR3 bases: TGTGCCACCAGTCGAAAGGGGGGGGGGACCCAGTACTTC. It yields the protein CATSRKGGGTQYF.

This clonotype was detected many times. The chain combines TRBV28 with TRBJ2-5; 8 bases map to TRBD2. Germline CDR1 reads MDHEN; CDR2 reads SYDVKM. J lost 3 bases, V lost 10 bases, and 16 bases had no gene match. The CDR3 totals 16 residues. DNA of the CDR3: TGTGCCACCCACCCGACGGGACTAGGTACCGAAGAGACCCAGTACTTC. This gives the protein CATHPTGLGTEETQYF.

The V and J genes are TRBV19 and TRBJ1-6; D may be TRBD1 (5 bases). Germline assignment: CDR1 LNHDA and CDR2 SQIVND (reference sequence). CDR3 length: 13 amino acids. Trimming pared 6 bases from V and 8 bases from J, leaving 11 bases between. Here the CDR3 DNA reads TGTGCCAGTAGCCAGGGCGGGGATTCACCCCTCCACTTT. Its protein product is CASSQGGDSPLHF.